This T cell receptor beta chain is from a study of control samples from healthy donors and cancer patients. Clones were read by immunoSEQ multiplex PCR, and TCRdb kept only the in-frame ones, dropping some. This repertoire shows 100,000 or so clones, approximately 83% found once; its top ten account for around 13%. The CDR3 runs 12 residues. The V end was cut by 7 bases, the J end by 5 bases, with 11 bases between. The TCR sequence derives from a woman aged 45-65 years in good health. The sequencing input was blood. V usage is TRBV12-3 or TRBV12-4 and J usage is TRBJ1-2; D is possibly TRBD1 (5 bases). The CDR3 nucleotides read TGTGCCAGCACCCTAGGGACTTATGGCTACACCTTC. Amino acid sequence: CASTLGTYGYTF.